This TCR beta chain was recovered during a study of blood T cell repertoires in COVID-19. In the original processing: The assay estimated nucleated cells by amplifying reference gene primers. Clones were read by immunoSEQ multiplex PCR, and TCRdb kept only the in-frame ones, dropping some. V and J calls and clone size are given by that table; D and trimming were obtained from the DNA. Here the sample spans about 240,000 clones, 86% being singletons. The germline V gene encodes CDR1 SGHNT and CDR2 YENEEA. The CDR3 contains 17 residues. Deletions cut 3 bases from V and 6 bases from J, with 22 bases between.

The chain recombines TRBV11-3 with TRBJ2-3; TRBD2 is a possible D gene (5 bases). The sequencing sample was made of PBMCs or T cells enriched from blood (not recorded which). This sequence was found in a woman aged 40 to 50 with acute COVID-19. The CDR3 loop reads CASSLRGLAKVADTQYF. In DNA, the CDR3 is TGTGCCAGCAGCTTGCGAGGGTTAGCGAAGGTAGCCGATACGCAGTATTTT.